These T cell receptor beta chains were read from a single sample in a study of molecular identifiers for immune sequencing clone quantification. TCRdb itself ran the PCR reads through MiXCR, one entry per CDR3 protein. Of over 600,000 distinct CDR3 sequences in the sample, roughly 21% were seen once. The sequenced sample consisted of naive CD8+ T cells from blood, with Jurkat cell RNA spiked in. Source of these receptors: a human donor in good health. Some libraries in this study had Jurkat cell RNA spiked in. Both conserved end residues are trimmed from each CDR3. Fields, in order: J gene, clone size, V gene, CDR3 protein. Where a row states a size, it is once, few, many or the class of an expanded clone; other rows omit it.

j_call: TRBJ2-5
clone_size: few
v_call: TRBV29-1
cdr3_aa: SVGLAGGRETQY

j_call: TRBJ1-1
clone_size: many
v_call: TRBV29-1
cdr3_aa: SVEDLDRGRVEAF

j_call: TRBJ2-7
clone_size: many
v_call: TRBV10-3
cdr3_aa: AIGFTYEQY

j_call: TRBJ2-3
clone_size: many
v_call: TRBV6-5
cdr3_aa: ASGPTSGPDTQY

j_call: TRBJ1-1
clone_size: many
v_call: TRBV4-3
cdr3_aa: ASSQDSQNTEAF

j_call: TRBJ2-7
clone_size: many
v_call: TRBV7-9
cdr3_aa: ASSRVGGTESYEQY

j_call: TRBJ2-2
clone_size: many
v_call: TRBV29-1
cdr3_aa: SVERDLNTGELF

j_call: TRBJ2-5
clone_size: few
v_call: TRBV9
cdr3_aa: ASSVGGTPQETQY

j_call: TRBJ2-3
clone_size: -
v_call: TRBV12-3/TRBV12-4
cdr3_aa: ASSFYGTGDTDTQY

j_call: TRBJ2-6
clone_size: many
v_call: TRBV28
cdr3_aa: ASSLTLRVSAGANVLT

j_call: TRBJ1-1
clone_size: many
v_call: TRBV7-9
cdr3_aa: ASSIPDGQGILGTEAF

j_call: TRBJ2-1
clone_size: many
v_call: TRBV20-1
cdr3_aa: SASEIKLDRVNEQF

j_call: TRBJ1-1
clone_size: many
v_call: TRBV7-9
cdr3_aa: ASSSSLLRAGPGPEAF

j_call: TRBJ1-1
clone_size: -
v_call: TRBV20-1
cdr3_aa: SAREDLNGRTEAF

j_call: TRBJ2-7
clone_size: many
v_call: TRBV20-1
cdr3_aa: SARDPLALDYEQY

j_call: TRBJ2-3
clone_size: many
v_call: TRBV7-9
cdr3_aa: ASSRTDGSTDTQY

j_call: TRBJ2-7
clone_size: -
v_call: TRBV19
cdr3_aa: SSSPMIAGHEQY

j_call: TRBJ1-6
clone_size: few
v_call: TRBV3-1
cdr3_aa: ASSSGQGGDSPLH

j_call: TRBJ2-2
clone_size: few
v_call: TRBV7-9
cdr3_aa: ASSPPGQGGTGELF

j_call: TRBJ2-3
clone_size: many
v_call: TRBV16
cdr3_aa: ASSPSVSTDTQY

j_call: TRBJ1-1
clone_size: many
v_call: TRBV9
cdr3_aa: ASSAGPNTEAF

j_call: TRBJ1-2
clone_size: few
v_call: TRBV4-1
cdr3_aa: ASSQESGGNYGYT

j_call: TRBJ1-5
clone_size: many
v_call: TRBV24-1
cdr3_aa: ATSVAGNQPQH

j_call: TRBJ2-1
clone_size: many
v_call: TRBV24-1
cdr3_aa: ATSDTSAGEQF

j_call: TRBJ2-7
clone_size: many
v_call: TRBV27
cdr3_aa: ASSSGLAKAEQY

j_call: TRBJ2-3
clone_size: many
v_call: TRBV24-1
cdr3_aa: ATSDSRTPGLAGTDTQY

j_call: TRBJ2-7
clone_size: -
v_call: TRBV11-1
cdr3_aa: ASSHRGTVHEQY

j_call: TRBJ2-7
clone_size: few
v_call: TRBV4-2
cdr3_aa: ASSQGPGGPYEQY

j_call: TRBJ2-5
clone_size: -
v_call: TRBV4-2
cdr3_aa: ASSQNPTGGRETRY

j_call: TRBJ1-1
clone_size: many
v_call: TRBV20-1
cdr3_aa: SAELQGLNTEAF

j_call: TRBJ1-1
clone_size: many
v_call: TRBV19
cdr3_aa: ASSTLWTRDRGAGNTEAF